This T cell receptor beta chain stems from a study of blood T cell repertoires in COVID-19. At the level of the study: Whether acute or convalescent, the COVID-19 samples came from the United States, Italy and Spain. The analysed material was cDNA or gDNA that came from T cells, B-cell-depleted T cells, or PBMCs.

CDR1 is MGHRA, CDR2 YSYEKL, per germline. The CDR3 is made up of 13 amino acids. V trimming: 10 bases; J trimming: 4 bases; junction bases outside the gene matches: 7. The method was immunoSEQ multiplex PCR; TCRdb's version includes in-frame clones alone and lacks a portion of them. The sample contains about 39,000 clones, around 85% of which appear only once. The sequence was collected from a man aged 55-75 years with acute or convalescent COVID-19. V and J are TRBV4-1 and TRBJ2-7, with 10 bases lining up with TRBD1. The sample consisted of peripheral blood. The CDR3 region has the DNA TGCGCCACTTCGGGACAGGGGCTTTACGAGCAGTACTTC. Translated, it gives CATSGQGLYEQYF.